This T cell receptor (beta chain) was captured by sequencing in a study of T-cell reconstitution after alpha-beta-depleted transplantation in children. During its preparation, the TCRbeta library received unique molecular identifiers. TCRdb reprocessed the PCR reads via MiXCR and lists one record per CDR3 protein. Among about 580,000 distinct CDR3 sequences listed, 20% to 30% were seen once. Losses at the gene ends were 4 bases for V and 5 bases for J; bases not matched to a gene: 5. Germline V gene lookup returns CDR1 DFQATT and CDR2 SNEGSKA (reference sequence). The CDR3 contains 13 residues. The receptor comes from a boy in the first two years of life with Wiskott-Aldrich syndrome, due to receive a stem cell transplant. V gene TRBV20-1 combines with J gene TRBJ2-1; the match to TRBD2 covers 7 bases. This sample comprised PBMCs, obtained before TCRalphabeta/CD19-depleted stem cell transplant. Here the CDR3 reads CSATGLFDNEQFF. The CDR3 region has the DNA TGCAGTGCTACGGGACTATTTGACAATGAGCAGTTCTTC.